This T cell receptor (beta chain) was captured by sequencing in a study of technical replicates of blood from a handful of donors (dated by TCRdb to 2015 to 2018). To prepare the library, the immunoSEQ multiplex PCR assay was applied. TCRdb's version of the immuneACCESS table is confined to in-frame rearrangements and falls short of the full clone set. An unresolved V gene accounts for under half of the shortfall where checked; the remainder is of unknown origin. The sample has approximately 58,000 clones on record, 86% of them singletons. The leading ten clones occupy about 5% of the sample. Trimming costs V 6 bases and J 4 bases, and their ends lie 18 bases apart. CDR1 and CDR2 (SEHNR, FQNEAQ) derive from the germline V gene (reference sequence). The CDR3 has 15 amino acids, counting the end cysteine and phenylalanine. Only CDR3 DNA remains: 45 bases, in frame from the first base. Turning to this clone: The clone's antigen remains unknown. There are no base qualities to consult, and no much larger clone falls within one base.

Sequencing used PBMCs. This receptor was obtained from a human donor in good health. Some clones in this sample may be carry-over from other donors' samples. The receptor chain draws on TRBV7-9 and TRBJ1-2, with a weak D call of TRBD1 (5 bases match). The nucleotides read TGTGCCAGCAGGCCCCACGGGGGTGAGAGCTATGGCTACACCTTC. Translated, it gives CASRPHGGESYGYTF.